The next 27 T cell receptor beta chains were all read from a single sample in a study of T cell repertoires in cytomegalovirus infection. TCRdb used MiXCR to reprocess the reads, holding one entry per CDR3 protein. The sample lists 250,000 to 300,000 distinct CDR3 sequences; roughly 10% were seen once. Source material: PBMCs. These receptors originate from a human donor in good health (CMV status not recorded). Some clones in this sample may be carry-over from other donors' samples.

The table lists this clonotype with a few counts. V is TRBV28 and J is TRBJ1-6, with TRBD1 matching over 7 bases. This CDR3 contains 15 residues. V was clipped by 6 bases and J by 7 bases; unmatched bases: 9. The V gene's germline CDR1 is MDHEN and CDR2 SYDVKM. The CDR3 loop reads CASSTLDRVNSPLHF. CDR3 coding DNA: TGTGCCAGCAGCACTCTAGACAGGGTCAATTCACCCCTCCACTTT.

There are a few counts of this clonotype. The chain joins TRBV28 to TRBJ1-2; TRBD1 agrees at 8 bases. Germline V gene data show CDR1 as MDHEN and CDR2 as SYDVKM. V dropped 8 bases and J dropped 5; count of bases not matched to a gene: 4. This CDR3 comprises 12 residues. This chain's CDR3 is CASCGQGYGYTF. In nucleotides, the CDR3 is TGTGCCAGCTGTGGACAGGGATATGGCTACACCTTC.

The table lists this clonotype with many counts. V gene TRBV11-2 combines with J gene TRBJ1-1, with D possibly matching TRBD1 (5 bases). Trimming shortened V by 4 bases and J by 1 base, and 10 bases separated the two germline ends. The CDR3 contains 14 residues. In germline, CDR1 is SGHAT, CDR2 FQNNGV. The CDR3 is CASSWGPQNTEAFF. The CDR3 DNA follows: TGTGCCAGCAGCTGGGGACCGCAGAACACTGAAGCTTTCTTT.

This clonotype occurred many times. V usage is TRBV30 and J usage is TRBJ2-7; perhaps D is TRBD1 or TRBD2 (5 bases each). V was clipped by 8 bases and J by 2 bases, with 13 bases between them. This CDR3 is built from 12 residues. Per the germline V gene, CDR1 is GTSNPN and CDR2 is SVGIG (reference sequence). CDR3 DNA: TGTGCCGGTAGCAGGGAGACCTACGAGCAGTACTTC. This translates into CAGSRETYEQYF.

This clonotype has only a few counts. The V gene is TRBV6-6, the J gene TRBJ2-5, with D possibly being TRBD2 (7 bases). Germline V gene lookup returns CDR1 MNHNY and CDR2 SVGAGI (reference sequence). The CDR3 has 16 amino acids. Trimming removed 4 bases at V and 4 bases at J, with 19 bases between. CDR3 sequence reads: CASSLGGGGRGETQYF. The CDR3 coding sequence is TGTGCCAGCAGTTTAGGGGGGGGCGGGAGAGGAGAGACCCAGTACTTC.

This clonotype was seen ten or more times. The chain uses TRBV29-1 and TRBJ1-1, with 11 bases aligning to TRBD1. V was pared by 7 bases and J by 1 base, with 2 bases of the junction left unmatched. Germline-derived CDR1 and CDR2 are SQVTM and ANQGSEA. This CDR3 comprises 13 residues. The CDR3: CSAGQGANTEAFF. CDR3 bases: TGCAGCGCTGGACAGGGGGCGAACACTGAAGCTTTCTTT. The whole variable domain, remainder taken from reference TRBV29-1 and TRBJ1-1, is SAVISQKPSRDICQRGTSLTIQCQVDSQVTMMFWYRQQPGQSLTLIATANQGSEATYESGFVIDKFPISRPNLTFSTLTVSNMSPEDSSIYLCSAGQGANTEAFFGQGTRLTVV.

This clonotype was found many times. The chain carries TRBV7-2 and TRBJ2-3, with 8 bases matching TRBD1. The V and J ends lost 1 base and 6 bases, in that order; junction bases with no gene match: 15. CDR1 is SGHTA and CDR2 is FQGNSA in the germline V gene. The CDR3 contains 18 residues. The CDR3 sequence: CASSLGGSGGGPMDTQYF. The CDR3 region has the DNA TGTGCCAGCAGCTTAGGTGGGTCAGGGGGCGGCCCTATGGATACGCAGTATTTT.

This clonotype was found many times. The genes are TRBV7-2 and TRBJ1-2, with D possibly TRBD1 on 5 matching bases. V lost 5 bases and J lost 6, with 19 bases in between. Germline CDR1 and CDR2: SGHTA and FQGNSA. The CDR3 loop spans 15 amino acids. CDR3 sequence reads: CASSGQVRGGDGYTF. The CDR3 DNA is TGTGCCAGCAGCGGGCAAGTTAGGGGAGGAGATGGCTACACCTTC.

The V call is TRBV2, the J call TRBJ1-2, with a possible D match to TRBD1 (6 bases). CDR3 length: 15 amino acids. Per germline, CDR1 SNHLY and CDR2 FYNNEI. The germline V and J ends were trimmed by 3 bases and 6 bases, with 17 bases remaining between them. CDR3 coding DNA: TGTGCCAGCAGTGAGACCCCCCGGGGGCTAGATGGCTACACCTTC. Its protein product is CASSETPRGLDGYTF.

Many counts were recorded for this clonotype. The chain is built from TRBV7-2 and TRBJ2-1; D ambiguous. The CDR3 is made up of 14 amino acids. Germline CDR1 SGHTA, CDR2 FQGNSA. V gave up 5 bases and J gave up 4 bases, with 12 bases separating them. CDR3 sequence: CASSRYGGYNEQFF. CDR3 in DNA: TGTGCCAGCAGCAGATATGGCGGTTACAATGAGCAGTTCTTC.

This chain connects TRBV19 to TRBJ1-4; D perhaps matches TRBD1 (6 bases). The CDR3 has 14 amino acids. Trimming took 7 bases from V and 1 from J, leaving 10 bases between them. Germline values: CDR1 LNHDA, CDR2 SQIVND (reference sequence). CDR3 sequence: CASNVRGTNEKLFF. For the CDR3, the DNA is TGTGCCAGTAACGTCAGGGGAACTAATGAAAAACTGTTTTTT.

This clonotype was seen many times. V and J are TRBV14 and TRBJ2-2; the D call may be TRBD1 or TRBD2 (5 bases each). CDR3 length equals 17 residues. Germline assignment: CDR1 SGHDN and CDR2 FVKESK. With 0 bases removed from V and 5 bases from J, the gap between germline ends came to 16 bases. The CDR3 sequence: CASSQDTNSRGTGELFF. The CDR3 DNA reads as TGTGCCAGCAGCCAAGATACCAACTCGAGGGGAACCGGGGAGCTGTTTTTT. The entire variable domain, with the rest obtained from reference TRBV14 and TRBJ2-2, is as follows: EAGVTQFPSHSVIEKGQTVTLRCDPISGHDNLYWYRRVMGKEIKFLLHFVKESKQDESGMPNNRFLAERTGGTYSTLKVQPAELEDSGVYFCASSQDTNSRGTGELFFGEGSRLTVL.

This clonotype occurred many times. The genes are TRBV25-1 and TRBJ2-5; 7 bases agree with TRBD2. The trim removed 10 bases at V and 2 bases at J, leaving 10 bases unmatched. Germline CDR1 is MGHDK and CDR2 is SYGVNS. CDR3 length: 14 amino acids. CDR3 bases: TGTGCCACACCTCGGGGGGAGAGTCAAGAGACCCAGTACTTC. As protein: CATPRGESQETQYF.

This clonotype was counted a few times. The chain employs TRBV4-3 and TRBJ2-3; D unclear. The CDR3 runs to 16 residues. The V gene's germline CDR1 is LGHNA and CDR2 YSLEER. V dropped 2 bases and J dropped 1 base, with 13 bases sitting between them. This chain's CDR3 is CASSQQGFWGTDTQYF. CDR3 nucleotide sequence: TGCGCCAGCAGCCAACAAGGGTTTTGGGGCACAGATACGCAGTATTTT.

This clonotype was recorded many times. V usage is TRBV7-2 and J usage is TRBJ2-7; TRBD2 might be the D (6 bases). Germline lookup yields CDR1 SGHTA and CDR2 FQGNSA. Trimming pared 4 bases from V and 4 bases from J, leaving 17 bases between. The CDR3 contains 15 residues. The CDR3 sequence: CASSSLGTQGYEQYF. CDR3 coding DNA: TGTGCCAGCAGCTCCCTCGGGACTCAGGGTTACGAGCAGTACTTC.

The chain recombines TRBV12-3 or TRBV12-4 with TRBJ2-7; the match to TRBD2 covers 7 bases. This CDR3 contains 17 residues. The V and J ends lost 6 bases and 3 bases, in that order; junction bases with no gene match: 17. CDR3 in DNA: TGTGCCAGCAGCTATGCCCCTGGGAGGGGATGGAACTACGAGCAGTACTTC. Translating gives CASSYAPGRGWNYEQYF.

This clonotype was counted between two and nine times. For the CDR3, the DNA is TGTGCCAGCAGCGTGGAGGGTGCATACCCAGATACGCAGTATTTT. Residues: CASSVEGAYPDTQYF. V gene TRBV5-5 combines with J gene TRBJ2-3; perhaps TRBD2 as D (6 bases). The CDR3 has 15 amino acids. V lost 4 bases to trimming and J lost 4 bases, with 16 bases between them. CDR1 is SGHKS and CDR2 is YYEKEE in the germline V gene (reference sequence).

This clonotype was observed many times. The chain has TRBV5-1 and TRBJ1-4; 7 bases match TRBD1. Germline CDR1 and CDR2: SGHRS and YFSETQ. The V segment lost 6 bases and the J segment 4 bases; nucleotides outside the gene matches: 9. The CDR3 is made up of 15 amino acids. The CDR3 nucleotides are TGCGCCAGCACCTACCAGGGACAGCTTAATGAAAAACTGTTTTTT. Protein: CASTYQGQLNEKLFF.

The chain uses TRBV3-1 and TRBJ2-1; D is ambiguous. This CDR3 spans 14 amino acids. Germline CDR1 reads LGHDT; CDR2 reads YNNKEL (reference sequence). Trimming pared 4 bases from V and 7 bases from J, leaving 14 bases between. This CDR3 is CASSPVWSANEQFF. In nucleotides, the CDR3 is TGTGCCAGCAGCCCAGTATGGAGTGCTAATGAGCAGTTCTTC.

The V and J genes are TRBV12-3 or TRBV12-4 and TRBJ2-3, with 11 bases aligning to TRBD2. J gave up 7 bases and V 3 bases, and 12 bases lay outside the gene matches. The CDR3 extends over 17 amino acids. The CDR3 nucleotides are TGTGCCAGCAGTTTGAGGGGGCTAGCGGGGGGAGGGAATACGCAGTATTTT. Protein product: CASSLRGLAGGGNTQYF.

The rearrangement links TRBV11-2 to TRBJ2-2, with 11 positions matching TRBD2. The CDR3 is 16 amino acids. The V gene's germline CDR1 is SGHAT and CDR2 FQNNGV. After removal of 2 bases from V and 4 bases from J, the junction contained 3 bases not matched to a gene. The CDR3 is CASSLMGTSGTGELFF. The CDR3 DNA reads TGTGCCAGCAGCTTAATGGGGACTAGCGGCACCGGGGAGCTGTTTTTT.

The table lists this clonotype with many counts. The junction and the germline gene differ at one end; a read error may be behind it. The V call is TRBV7-2, the J call TRBJ2-3; D uncertain. Per the germline V gene, CDR1 is SGHTA and CDR2 is FQGNSA. The CDR3 runs 11 residues. The CDR3 sequence: CASSLGDAQYF. The CDR3 region has the DNA TGTGCCAGCAGCTTAGGAGATGCGCAGTATTTT.

This clonotype was observed a handful of times. The chain employs TRBV6-1 and TRBJ1-4, with D unclear. Germline loops: CDR1 MNHNS, CDR2 SASEGT. V lost 7 bases and J lost 8, with 11 bases in between. The CDR3 is 12 residues long. The CDR3 is CASTTVGEKLFF. Written as DNA, the CDR3 is TGTGCCAGCACCACGGTGGGCGAAAAACTGTTTTTT.

This clonotype was seen many times. V gene TRBV7-2 combines with J gene TRBJ2-7; 9 nucleotides match TRBD2. V lost 3 bases and J lost 5; bases outside the gene matches: 8. This CDR3 is 15 amino acids long. Germline CDR1 and CDR2: SGHTA and FQGNSA. The CDR3 sequence is CASSFSGGSGHEQYF. The CDR3 bases are TGTGCCAGCAGCTTTAGCGGGGGCTCGGGCCACGAGCAGTACTTC. The full variable domain, completed using reference TRBV7-2 and TRBJ2-7, is GAGVSQSPSNKVTEKGKDVELRCDPISGHTALYWYRQSLGQGLEFLIYFQGNSAPDKSGLPSDRFSAERTGGSVSTLTIQRTQQEDSAVYLCASSFSGGSGHEQYFGPGTRLTVT.

This chain uses TRBV19 with TRBJ2-7; 7 bases map to TRBD1. V was pared by 1 base and J by 4 bases, with 7 bases of the junction left unmatched. Germline CDR1 and CDR2: LNHDA and SQIVND (reference sequence). This CDR3 region has 15 residues. The CDR3 DNA follows: TGTGCCAGTAGTATAGCATTAACAGGGGCATACGAGCAGTACTTC. Translating gives CASSIALTGAYEQYF.

This clonotype has ten or more counts. The chain uses TRBV28 and TRBJ1-1, with 8 bases identical to TRBD1. The CDR3 runs to 13 residues. The V segment lost 5 bases and the J segment 3 bases; nucleotides outside the gene matches: 2. Germline V gene sequence: CDR1 MDHEN, CDR2 SYDVKM. The CDR3 is CASSPGGYTEAFF. CDR3 nucleotide sequence: TGTGCCAGCAGTCCAGGGGGCTACACTGAAGCTTTCTTT.

This clonotype occurred many times. The genes are TRBV7-2 and TRBJ1-1; D unresolved. V was shortened by 3 bases and J by 11 bases, with 16 bases between the two germline ends. Germline V gives CDR1 SGHTA, CDR2 FQGNSA. The CDR3 loop spans 13 amino acids. The CDR3 DNA is TGTGCCAGCAGCTTGGCGTTACAACAAACTGCTTTCTTT. Translation: CASSLALQQTAFF. Complete variable domain (other parts from reference TRBV7-2 and TRBJ1-1): GAGVSQSPSNKVTEKGKDVELRCDPISGHTALYWYRQSLGQGLEFLIYFQGNSAPDKSGLPSDRFSAERTGGSVSTLTIQRTQQEDSAVYLCASSLALQQTAFFGQGTRLTVV.